This T cell receptor (beta chain) was retrieved from a study of chemoradiotherapy in HPV16-positive cancers. Germline CDR1 is ENHRY and CDR2 is SYGVKD. V was clipped by 4 bases and J by 4 bases, with 15 bases between them. The CDR3 loop spans 15 amino acids. Repertoires were generated with immunoSEQ multiplex PCR, while TCRdb's copy carries only in-frame clones and drops some. The sample lists roughly 3,500 clones; over 85% were seen once. A note on this clone: Its specificity is not known.

Study-wide results and caveats: Functional assays defining HPV-specific T cells used only a couple of HPV16-positive patients. During treatment, candidate HPV-specific clones and E7-related motifs expanded in tumor.

The gene calls are TRBV10-3 and TRBJ2-3; D is perhaps TRBD2 (7 bases). The TCR sequence derives from a human donor with HPV-associated anogenital cancer. Collection took place from a patient who underwent chemoradiotherapy. CDR3 DNA: TGTGCCATCAGTGCTGAGGGGGGGCCAGCAGATACGCAGTATTTT. Amino acid sequence: CAISAEGGPADTQYF.